This TCR beta chain appears in the sequencing data of a study of tumor-infiltrating lymphocytes in oesophageal squamous cell carcinoma. This CDR3 region has 15 residues. The ends were cut back, 1 base at V and 2 bases at J, with 9 bases in the middle. Germline V gene data show CDR1 as SGHTA and CDR2 as FQGNSA. TCRdb re-called the PCR reads through MiXCR, storing one row per CDR3 protein. The sample lists about 17,000 distinct CDR3 sequences, around 41% occurring once. The chain uses TRBV7-2 and TRBJ2-1, with D possibly matching TRBD1 (5 bases). Sequencing input: normal esophageal tissue next to the tumor. The sequence came from a female donor with esophageal squamous cell carcinoma. The CDR3 region is CASSLVGQTYNEQFF. Here the CDR3 DNA reads TGTGCCAGCAGCTTAGTGGGGCAGACCTACAATGAGCAGTTCTTC.